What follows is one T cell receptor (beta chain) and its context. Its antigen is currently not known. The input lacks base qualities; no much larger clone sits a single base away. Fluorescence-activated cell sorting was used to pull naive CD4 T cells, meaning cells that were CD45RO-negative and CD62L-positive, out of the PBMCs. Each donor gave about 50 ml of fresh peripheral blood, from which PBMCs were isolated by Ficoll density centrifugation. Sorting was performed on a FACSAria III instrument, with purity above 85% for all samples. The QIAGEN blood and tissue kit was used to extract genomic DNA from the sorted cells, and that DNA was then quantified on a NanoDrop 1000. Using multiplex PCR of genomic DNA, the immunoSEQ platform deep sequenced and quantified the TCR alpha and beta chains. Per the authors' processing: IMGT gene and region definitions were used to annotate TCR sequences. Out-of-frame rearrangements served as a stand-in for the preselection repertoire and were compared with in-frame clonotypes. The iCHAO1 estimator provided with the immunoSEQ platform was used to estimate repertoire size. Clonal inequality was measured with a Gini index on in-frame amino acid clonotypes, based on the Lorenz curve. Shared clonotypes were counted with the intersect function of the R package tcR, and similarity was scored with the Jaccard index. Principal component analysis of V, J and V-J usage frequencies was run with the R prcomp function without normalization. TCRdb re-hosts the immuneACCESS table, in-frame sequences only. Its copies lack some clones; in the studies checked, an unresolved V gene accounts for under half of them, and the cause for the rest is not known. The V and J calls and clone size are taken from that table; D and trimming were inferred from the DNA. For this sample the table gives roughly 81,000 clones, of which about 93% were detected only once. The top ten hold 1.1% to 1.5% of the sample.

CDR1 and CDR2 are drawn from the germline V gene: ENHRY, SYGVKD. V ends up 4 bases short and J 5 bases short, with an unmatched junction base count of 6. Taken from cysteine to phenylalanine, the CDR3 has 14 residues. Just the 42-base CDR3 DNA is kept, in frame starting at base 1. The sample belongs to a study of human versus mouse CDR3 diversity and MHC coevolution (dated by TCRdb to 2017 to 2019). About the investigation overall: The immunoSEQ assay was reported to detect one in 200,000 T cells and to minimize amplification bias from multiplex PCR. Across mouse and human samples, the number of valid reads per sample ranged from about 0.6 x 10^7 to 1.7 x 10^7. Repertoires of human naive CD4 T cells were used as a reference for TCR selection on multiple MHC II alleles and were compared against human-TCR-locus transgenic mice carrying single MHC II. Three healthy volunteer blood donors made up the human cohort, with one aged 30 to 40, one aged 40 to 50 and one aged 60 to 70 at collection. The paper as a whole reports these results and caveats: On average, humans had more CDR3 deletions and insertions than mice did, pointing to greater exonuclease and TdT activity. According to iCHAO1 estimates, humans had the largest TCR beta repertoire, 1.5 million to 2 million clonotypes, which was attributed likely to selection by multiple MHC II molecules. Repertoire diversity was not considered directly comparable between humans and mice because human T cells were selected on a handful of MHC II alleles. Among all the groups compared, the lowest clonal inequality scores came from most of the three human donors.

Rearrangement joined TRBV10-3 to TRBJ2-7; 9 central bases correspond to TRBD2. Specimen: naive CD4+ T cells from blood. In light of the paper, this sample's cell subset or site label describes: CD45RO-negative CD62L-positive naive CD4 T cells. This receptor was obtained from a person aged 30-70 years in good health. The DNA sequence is TGTGCCATCAGTGGCTCGGGACTAGCAAACGAGCAGTACTTC. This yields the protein CAISGSGLANEQYF.